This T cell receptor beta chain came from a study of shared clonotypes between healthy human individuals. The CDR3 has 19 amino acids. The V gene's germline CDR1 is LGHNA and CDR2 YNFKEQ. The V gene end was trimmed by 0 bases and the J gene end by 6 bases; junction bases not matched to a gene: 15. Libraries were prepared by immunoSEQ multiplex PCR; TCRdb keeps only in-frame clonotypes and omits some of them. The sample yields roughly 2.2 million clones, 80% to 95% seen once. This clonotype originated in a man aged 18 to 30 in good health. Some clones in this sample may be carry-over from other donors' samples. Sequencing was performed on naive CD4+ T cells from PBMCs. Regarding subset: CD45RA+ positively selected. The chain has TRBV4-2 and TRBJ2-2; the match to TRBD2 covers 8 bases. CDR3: CASSQDRLAGPGVAGELFF. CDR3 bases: TGTGCCAGCAGCCAAGACAGGCTAGCGGGCCCTGGGGTTGCCGGGGAGCTGTTTTTT.